These 17 T cell receptor beta chains share one sample of origin, sequenced in a study of T-cell reconstitution after alpha-beta-depleted transplantation in children. During its preparation, the TCRbeta library received unique molecular identifiers. One entry per CDR3 protein, called by TCRdb with MiXCR from the PCR reads. The table has about 870,000 distinct CDR3 sequences, roughly 16% seen once. Sample: PBMCs, mostly from graft donor cells, taken 360 days after TCRalphabeta/CD19-depleted stem cell transplant. These receptors were taken from a male patient between 5 and 17 years old who had a stem cell transplant for acute lymphoblastic leukemia, so the T cells may come from the graft donor.

This chain connects TRBV29-1 to TRBJ2-7; TRBD1 matches at 7 bases. The CDR3 is 10 amino acids. Per germline, CDR1 SQVTM and CDR2 ANQGSEA. V shed 6 bases, J shed 9 bases, and the junction held 5 bases outside the gene matches. The CDR3 DNA follows: TGCAGCGTCGGGGCAGGGGGGCAGTACTTC. This sequence encodes CSVGAGGQYF.

Many counts were recorded for this clonotype. The chain has TRBV12-3 or TRBV12-4 and TRBJ2-1; TRBD2 aligns across 13 bases. After removal of 5 bases from V and 8 bases from J, the junction contained 12 bases not matched to a gene. The CDR3 is 17 amino acids. In DNA form, the CDR3 reads TGTGCCAGCAGTCCACTCCCCGGGACTAGCGGGACCGATGAGCAGTTCTTC. Its protein product is CASSPLPGTSGTDEQFF.

A few counts support this clonotype. The chain uses TRBV20-1 and TRBJ2-3, with TRBD2 identical over 9 bases. V shed 6 bases and J 6 bases; nucleotides not matched to a gene: 13. CDR1 DFQATT and CDR2 SNEGSKA come from the germline V gene (reference sequence). This CDR3 has 15 amino acids. For the CDR3, the DNA is TGCAGTGCCATCGGGGCGGGAGGGAGCGTGGATACGCAGTATTTT. Its protein is CSAIGAGGSVDTQYF.

This clonotype was picked up a small number of times. Here the CDR3 DNA reads TGTGCCAGCTCACTTACAGGGGGATACAATTTGGAGACCCAGTACTTC. This gives the protein CASSLTGGYNLETQYF. The chain couples TRBV18 to TRBJ2-5, with 8 nucleotides matching TRBD1. Germline V lookup: CDR1 KGHSH, CDR2 LQKENI. The CDR3 loop spans 16 amino acids. Trimming took 4 bases from V and 5 from J; bases not matched to a gene: 12.

V and J are TRBV12-3 or TRBV12-4 and TRBJ2-6; D unclear. Trimming cost V 7 bases and J 4 bases, with 29 bases left between them. The CDR3 length is 20 residues. The CDR3 sequence: CASTSRLGSQPRTGANVLTF. The CDR3 coding sequence is TGTGCCAGCACCTCCCGACTCGGATCACAGCCTAGAACCGGGGCCAACGTCCTGACTTTC.

This clonotype was counted only a few times. This rearrangement joins TRBV4-2 to TRBJ2-3; the D gene is possibly TRBD2 (7 bases). Trimming stripped 3 bases from V and 2 bases from J, with 15 bases between. CDR1 and CDR2 from the germline V gene are LGHNA and YNFKEQ. This CDR3 has 16 amino acids. The CDR3 is CASSHLGGDHTDTQYF. CDR3 DNA: TGTGCCAGCAGCCACCTAGGGGGGGACCACACAGATACGCAGTATTTT.

This clonotype was observed a few times. The genes are TRBV20-1 and TRBJ2-3; TRBD2 might be the D (5 bases). The CDR3 is made up of 13 amino acids. V gave up 5 bases and J gave up 6 bases, with 15 bases separating them. The V gene's germline CDR1 is DFQATT and CDR2 SNEGSKA (reference sequence). The CDR3 region has the DNA TGCAGTGCTTCGCTAAGCGGTCCGGATACGCAGTATTTT. Residues: CSASLSGPDTQYF.

This clonotype was detected only a few times. V gene TRBV7-9 combines with J gene TRBJ1-3; D not resolved. The CDR3 contains 15 residues. Trimming left V 5 bases short and J 4 bases short, with 15 bases between. Germline V gene sequence: CDR1 SEHNR, CDR2 FQNEAQ (reference sequence). The DNA for the CDR3 is TGTGCCAGCAGCCCAGCGGGAGTTTACGGAAACACCATATATTTT. The encoded protein is CASSPAGVYGNTIYF.

The chain employs TRBV9 and TRBJ2-3; 11 bases match TRBD2. V lost 4 bases to trimming and J lost 4 bases; unmatched junction nucleotides: 5. Germline lookup yields CDR1 SGDLS and CDR2 YYNGEE. The CDR3 length is 15 residues. CDR3 residues: CASSSGLAVSDTQYF. In DNA form, the CDR3 reads TGTGCCAGCAGCTCGGGACTAGCGGTGTCAGATACGCAGTATTTT.

The rearrangement links TRBV29-1 to TRBJ2-7; D unresolved. The CDR3 contains 12 residues. Per germline, CDR1 SQVTM and CDR2 ANQGSEA. V was shortened by 6 bases and J by 3 bases, with 12 bases between the two germline ends. CDR3 coding DNA: TGCAGCGTAGTTGGACGGAGCTACGAGCAGTACTTC. Residues: CSVVGRSYEQYF.

Many counts were recorded for this clonotype. The chain couples TRBV29-1 to TRBJ2-7; 10 bases fit TRBD2. V dropped 5 bases and J dropped 4; count of bases not matched to a gene: 14. From germline, CDR1 is SQVTM and CDR2 ANQGSEA. The CDR3 has 16 residues. Here the CDR3 DNA reads TGCAGCGTTCCCTCTCCTAGCGGGAGTAGTGAGTACGAGCAGTACTTC. Its protein is CSVPSPSGSSEYEQYF.

The CDR3 protein is CASSLGAVFLQETQYF. CDR3 bases: TGTGCCAGCAGTTTAGGGGCGGTTTTTCTCCAAGAGACCCAGTACTTC. This chain connects TRBV12-3 or TRBV12-4 to TRBJ2-5; D is ambiguous. The CDR3 has 16 amino acids. V lost 1 base to trimming and J lost 1 base, with 13 bases between them.

This clonotype was seen at least ten times. The chain is built from TRBV15 and TRBJ2-3, with 7 bases aligning to TRBD1. The CDR3 runs to 15 residues. Trimming took 3 bases from V and 1 from J; bases not matched to a gene: 4. Germline loops: CDR1 LNHNV, CDR2 YYDKDF (reference sequence). CDR3 amino acids: CATSRSGGGTDTQYF. The CDR3 nucleotides read TGTGCCACCAGCAGGTCAGGGGGAGGCACAGATACGCAGTATTTT. Using reference TRBV15 and TRBJ2-3 for the parts outside the CDR3, the full variable domain is DAMVIQNPRYQVTQFGKPVTLSCSQTLNHNVMYWYQQKSSQAPKLLFHYYDKDFNNEADTPDNFQSRRPNTSFCFLDIRSPGLGDTAMYLCATSRSGGGTDTQYFGPGTRLTVL.

The genes are TRBV4-1 and TRBJ2-2, with D maybe TRBD2 (6 bases). Germline values: CDR1 MGHRA, CDR2 YSYEKL. The germline V and J ends were trimmed by 0 bases and 7 bases, with 12 bases remaining between them. The CDR3 spans 15 residues. CDR3 loop: CASSQEPSVGGELFF. The CDR3 coding sequence is TGCGCCAGCAGCCAAGAGCCTAGCGTAGGCGGGGAGCTGTTTTTT.

The J gene is TRBJ2-2, the V gene TRBV7-9, with D possibly TRBD2 on 5 matching bases. The CDR3 runs 16 residues. V lost 5 bases and J 3 bases, leaving 16 bases between the germline ends. CDR1 and CDR2 from the germline V gene are SEHNR and FQNEAQ (reference sequence). CDR3 in DNA: TGTGCCAGCAGCCCAAGAATGACGCGGGACACCGGGGAGCTGTTTTTT. Protein sequence: CASSPRMTRDTGELFF.

The chain couples TRBV30 to TRBJ2-7, with 7 bases fitting TRBD1. Germline V gene lookup returns CDR1 GTSNPN and CDR2 SVGIG (reference sequence). This CDR3 comprises 14 residues. Germline trimming cut 3 bases from V and 0 bases from J; bases unmatched to any gene: 5. CDR3 protein: CAWRRGQSSYEQYF. In DNA form, the CDR3 reads TGTGCCTGGAGACGGGGACAGTCCTCCTACGAGCAGTACTTC.

This clonotype has a count of ten or more. V gene TRBV5-1 combines with J gene TRBJ2-7, with TRBD1 as a possible D gene (6 bases). This CDR3 has 14 residues. Germline loops: CDR1 SGHRS, CDR2 YFSETQ. The V end was cut by 5 bases, the J end by 2 bases, with 14 bases between. The CDR3 sequence: CASRQRTATYEQYF. In DNA, the CDR3 is TGCGCCAGCAGACAAAGGACAGCGACCTACGAGCAGTACTTC.